This TCR beta chain is from a study of T-cell memory formation after mild COVID-19. From germline, CDR1 is SGHRS and CDR2 YFSETQ. The CDR3 runs 15 residues. Trimming took 6 bases from V and 6 from J; bases not matched to a gene: 13. TCRdb fed the 5' RACE reads into MiXCR, producing one record per CDR3 protein. The sample records approximately 350,000 distinct CDR3 sequences, around 27% being singletons. The sample was PBMCs or a T cell subset sorted from them (not recorded which). This TCR derives from an adult woman who had mild COVID-19 (a few samples of this study predate the infection). Cell type and time point are not known. The chain carries TRBV5-1 and TRBJ1-2; TRBD1 matches 8 bases. DNA for the CDR3: TGCGCCAGCAACAACGACAGGGGCGATCGAAATGGCTACACCTTC. Translated: CASNNDRGDRNGYTF. Full variable domain (missing parts from reference TRBV5-1 and TRBJ1-2): KAGVTQTPRYLIKTRGQQVTLSCSPISGHRSVSWYQQTPGQGLQFLFEYFSETQRNKGNFPGRFSGRQFSNSRSEMNVSTLELGDSALYLCASNNDRGDRNGYTFGSGTRLTVV.